The next 32 T cell receptor beta chains were all read from a single sample in a study of blood T cell repertoires in COVID-19. Measured with immunoSEQ multiplex PCR; TCRdb has only the in-frame clones, and not every one. The sample holds about 200,000 clones, about nine tenths seen once. Sequencing was carried out using peripheral blood. The receptors were gathered from a middle-aged woman with acute or convalescent COVID-19.

This clone was observed a handful of times. The chain is built from TRBV4-2 and TRBJ1-3; D call uncertain. The CDR3 is 15 residues long. CDR1 LGHNA and CDR2 YNFKEQ come from the germline V gene. V was pared by 5 bases and J by 0 bases, with 11 bases between. As DNA, the CDR3 is TGTGCCAGCAGCACTCGGGTTAGCTCTGGAAACACCATATATTTT. It translates to CASSTRVSSGNTIYF.

V is TRBV7-3 and J is TRBJ2-1; no clear D gene. The germline V and J ends were trimmed by 4 bases and 1 base, with 5 bases remaining between them. The CDR3 extends over 13 amino acids. The germline CDR1 and CDR2 sequences are SGHTA and FQGTGA. The CDR3 loop reads CASSSGSYNEQFF. The CDR3 DNA reads TGTGCCAGCAGCTCAGGATCCTACAATGAGCAGTTCTTC.

The V gene is TRBV7-2, the J gene TRBJ2-1; possible D gene TRBD2, 7 bases. Trimming took off 6 bases at V and 6 bases at J, with 15 bases between the two ends. The CDR3 covers 14 residues. Germline V lookup: CDR1 SGHTA, CDR2 FQGNSA. The CDR3, as DNA: TGTGCCAGCAGAGGGGGGGCCGCGGGCAATGAGCAGTTCTTC. Protein product: CASRGGAAGNEQFF.

This clone was seen once. The chain links TRBV5-1 to TRBJ2-1; 7 bases are a match to TRBD2. The germline V gene has CDR1 SGHRS and CDR2 YFSETQ. The junction had 7 bases not matched to a gene; V was cut back by 0 bases and J by 7 bases. This CDR3 spans 15 amino acids. The DNA for the CDR3 is TGCGCCAGCAGCTTGGGCGGGGGAGGTCGGAATGAGCAGTTCTTC. Translation: CASSLGGGGRNEQFF.

This clone was recorded a few times. This CDR3 is CASSSTGPYGYTF. Here the CDR3 DNA reads TGTGCCAGCAGCTCCACAGGACCCTATGGCTACACCTTC. The chain has TRBV11-2 and TRBJ1-2; D might be TRBD1 (5 bases). Looked up from germline, CDR1 is SGHAT and CDR2 is FQNNGV. V was clipped by 4 bases and J by 4 bases, with 10 bases between them. The CDR3 totals 13 residues.

V usage is TRBV5-8 and J usage is TRBJ2-2; 13 nucleotides line up with TRBD2. J was trimmed by 4 bases and V by 2 bases; bases with no gene match: 5. CDR1 is SGHTS and CDR2 is YDEGEE in the germline V gene. CDR3 size: 17 residues. In nucleotides, the CDR3 is TGTGCCAGCAGCTTAGGACTAGCGGGGGCCATCACCGGGGAGCTGTTTTTT. Encoded protein: CASSLGLAGAITGELFF.

This chain links TRBV7-9 with TRBJ1-1; D perhaps matches TRBD1 (6 bases). V gave up 8 bases and J gave up 4 bases, with 23 bases separating them. The germline V gene has CDR1 SEHNR and CDR2 FQNEAQ (reference sequence). This CDR3 is built from 16 residues. CDR3: CASREVTGKVFTEAFF. DNA of the CDR3: TGTGCCAGCCGCGAAGTTACAGGGAAAGTCTTCACTGAAGCTTTCTTT.

In nucleotides, the CDR3 is TGTGCCAGCAGCTTGGCCCAGCGAGCTGAAGCTTTCTTT. Protein sequence: CASSLAQRAEAFF. The chain uses TRBV7-3 and TRBJ1-1; no reliable D call. V was shortened by 3 bases and J by 6 bases, with 11 bases between the two germline ends. Germline CDR1 SGHTA, CDR2 FQGTGA. The CDR3 spans 13 residues.

The V gene is TRBV11-2, the J gene TRBJ1-1, with 10 bases matching TRBD1. Trimming removed 2 bases from V and 5 bases from J; junction bases left unmatched: 5. From germline, CDR1 is SGHAT and CDR2 FQNNGV. The CDR3 covers 15 residues. CDR3 nucleotides: TGTGCCAGCAGCTTATCCGACAGGGGGCTGACTGAAGCTTTCTTT. Translating it yields CASSLSDRGLTEAFF.

The CDR3 loop reads CASSIKGAREPQHF. The DNA of the CDR3 is TGTGCCAGTAGTATTAAGGGGGCGAGGGAGCCCCAGCATTTT. The chain uses TRBV19 and TRBJ1-5; TRBD1 matches 7 bases. The junction had 7 bases not matched to a gene; V was cut back by 3 bases and J by 8 bases. CDR3 length equals 14 residues. Germline CDR1 reads LNHDA; CDR2 reads SQIVND (reference sequence).

This clone was recorded once. The rearrangement links TRBV6-6 to TRBJ1-2; D is undetermined. The CDR3 runs to 15 residues. Trimming pared 0 bases from V and 2 bases from J, leaving 10 bases between. Germline V gene sequence: CDR1 MNHNY, CDR2 SVGAGI (reference sequence). CDR3 protein: CASSYSHTHNYGYTF. In nucleotides, the CDR3 is TGTGCCAGCAGTTACTCTCATACTCACAACTATGGCTACACCTTC.

The chain links TRBV13 to TRBJ2-1, with 7 positions matching TRBD2. V was pared by 10 bases and J by 10 bases, with 22 bases of the junction left unmatched. The CDR3 runs 16 residues. Germline CDR1 and CDR2: PRHDT and FYEKMQ (reference sequence). The CDR3 sequence: CATGEGGSTLQWEQFF. CDR3 DNA: TGTGCCACGGGGGAGGGAGGGTCAACCCTACAATGGGAGCAGTTCTTC.

This clone was counted between two and nine times. V usage is TRBV3-1 (or the pseudogene TRBV3-2) and J usage is TRBJ2-4; 8 bases are a match to TRBD1. This CDR3 spans 15 amino acids. Germline CDR1 and CDR2: LGHDT and YNNKEL (reference sequence). V was pared by 2 bases and J by 2 bases, with 2 bases of the junction left unmatched. The CDR3 reads CASSQQGASKNIQYF. The CDR3 DNA sequence: TGTGCCAGCAGCCAACAGGGGGCATCCAAAAACATTCAGTACTTC.

V and J are TRBV20-1 and TRBJ1-5; tentative D call: TRBD1 (5 bases). The V end lost 3 bases, the J end lost 4 bases, and 13 bases lay between the germline ends. The length of the CDR3 is 14 residues. Germline CDR1 DFQATT, CDR2 SNEGSKA (reference sequence). The CDR3 nucleotides are TGCAGTGCTAGTCCGACAGACATAAATCAGCCCCAGCATTTT. Amino acid sequence: CSASPTDINQPQHF.

The V gene is TRBV9, the J gene TRBJ1-4; 10 bases fit TRBD1. The length of the CDR3 is 15 residues. V was pared by 2 bases and J by 5 bases, with 3 bases of the junction left unmatched. CDR1 and CDR2 (germline): SGDLS, YYNGEE. CDR3 nucleotides: TGTGCCAGCAGCGTCGGGACAGGGGAAAATGAAAAACTGTTTTTT. Its translation is CASSVGTGENEKLFF.

This clone was seen just once. The J gene is TRBJ2-7, the V gene TRBV7-2; 13 positions agree with TRBD2. The CDR3 runs 15 residues. Losses at the gene ends were 2 bases for V and 2 bases for J; bases not matched to a gene: 0. Germline CDR1 SGHTA, CDR2 FQGNSA. The CDR3 protein is CASSLTSGGAYEQYV. The CDR3 DNA reads as TGTGCCAGCAGCTTAACTAGCGGGGGGGCCTACGAGCAGTACGTC.

The chain links TRBV21-1 to TRBJ2-2; the D call TRBD2 from the table was never checked on the DNA. TRBV21-1 is a recognized pseudogene. The CDR3 is 18 residues long. The CDR3 protein is CASSGIREWGEVTGELFF. The CDR3 nucleotides are TGTGCCAGCAGCGGAATACGGGAATGGGGGGAGGTCACCGGGGAGCTGTTTTTT.

The chain employs TRBV10-2 and TRBJ2-1, with 8 positions matching TRBD1. The germline gives CDR1 WSHSY, CDR2 SAAADI. CDR3 length equals 14 residues. V shed 5 bases, J shed 7 bases, and the junction held 7 bases outside the gene matches. CDR3 protein: CASSLGQGWNEQFF. CDR3 coding DNA: TGCGCCAGCAGTTTAGGACAGGGCTGGAATGAGCAGTTCTTC.

This sequence joins TRBV3-1 (or the pseudogene TRBV3-2) and TRBJ1-1; no definite D call. Per the germline V gene, CDR1 is LGHDT and CDR2 is YNNKEL (reference sequence). The CDR3 contains 16 residues. V was cut by 1 base and J by 4 bases, with 16 bases left in between. The CDR3 DNA follows: TGTGCCAGCAGCCAAGTTCCCGGGTTGTTTAGCACTGAAGCTTTCTTT. Protein product: CASSQVPGLFSTEAFF.

The chain recombines TRBV6-5 with TRBJ1-5; D is undetermined. Germline V CDR1 and CDR2: MNHEY, SVGAGI. The CDR3 covers 14 residues. The ends were cut back, 7 bases at V and 3 bases at J, with 13 bases in the middle. The CDR3 DNA follows: TGTGCCAGCACGGGATGGGATCTCAATCAGCCCCAGCATTTT. This sequence encodes CASTGWDLNQPQHF.

V is TRBV19 and J is TRBJ1-1; TRBD1 is a possible D gene (6 bases). CDR3 size: 16 residues. Trimming left V 2 bases short and J 1 base short, with 14 bases between. Looked up from germline, CDR1 is LNHDA and CDR2 is SQIVND (reference sequence). The CDR3 here is CASSIPLRGANTEAFF. As DNA, the CDR3 is TGTGCCAGTAGTATACCTCTCCGGGGGGCGAACACTGAAGCTTTCTTT.

In this sample, this clone turned up a few times. The J gene is TRBJ1-2, the V gene TRBV5-6; TRBD1 matches at 9 bases. CDR1 is SGHDT and CDR2 is YYEEEE in the germline V gene. V lost 4 bases to trimming and J lost 4 bases; unmatched junction nucleotides: 5. The CDR3 sequence is 14 residues long. CDR3 loop: CASSTGQGGYGYTF. For the CDR3, the DNA is TGTGCCAGCAGCACGGGACAGGGTGGCTATGGCTACACCTTC. Full variable domain (missing parts from reference TRBV5-6 and TRBJ1-2): DAGVTQSPTHLIKTRGQQVTLRCSPKSGHDTVSWYQQALGQGPQFIFQYYEEEERQRGNFPDRFSGHQFPNYSSELNVNALLLGDSALYLCASSTGQGGYGYTFGSGTRLTVV.

The chain links TRBV7-2 to TRBJ2-5; D not certain. V lost 6 bases, J lost 5 bases, and 13 bases lay in between. Germline V gene sequence: CDR1 SGHTA, CDR2 FQGNSA. The CDR3 contains 13 residues. The CDR3 region has the DNA TGTGCCAGCAGTGCCCCCAACGGGGAGACCCAGTACTTC. It translates to CASSAPNGETQYF.

The chain combines TRBV5-6 with TRBJ2-3; 7 bases agree with TRBD2. The germline CDR1 and CDR2 sequences are SGHDT and YYEEEE. Trimming took 6 bases from V and 2 from J; bases not matched to a gene: 12. There are 16 residues in the CDR3. CDR3 residues: CASTSHRRGDTDTQYF. The CDR3 coding sequence is TGTGCCAGCACCTCGCATCGACGGGGGGACACAGATACGCAGTATTTT.

V is TRBV7-9 and J is TRBJ1-1; 8 bases are a match to TRBD1. The CDR3 totals 15 residues. With 4 bases clipped from V and 0 bases from J, the junction kept 4 bases outside the gene matches. Germline assignment: CDR1 SEHNR and CDR2 FQNEAQ (reference sequence). CDR3 amino acids: CASSSTTGVNTEAFF. The DNA of the CDR3 is TGTGCCAGCAGCTCGACGACAGGGGTGAACACTGAAGCTTTCTTT.

The J gene is TRBJ1-2, the V gene TRBV19, with TRBD1 matching over 9 bases. CDR1 and CDR2 (germline): LNHDA, SQIVND (reference sequence). J gave up 8 bases and V 5 bases, and 9 bases lay outside the gene matches. This CDR3 is built from 14 residues. Here the CDR3 DNA reads TGTGCCAGTAGTGGGACAGGGCTGTGGGGCGGCTACACCTTC. It encodes CASSGTGLWGGYTF.

This clone appeared a single time. The chain employs TRBV19 and TRBJ1-4; D remains ambiguous. Germline lookup yields CDR1 LNHDA and CDR2 SQIVND (reference sequence). Trimming took 3 bases from V and 1 from J, leaving 3 bases between them. The CDR3 length is 13 residues. CDR3 sequence (DNA): TGTGCCAGTAGTATCCAAACTAATGAAAAACTGTTTTTT. This sequence encodes CASSIQTNEKLFF.

This clone was seen just once. The CDR3 loop is CASSQQGHGELFF. The CDR3 nucleotides read TGTGCCAGCTCACAACAGGGTCACGGGGAGCTGTTTTTT. The rearrangement joins TRBV18 to TRBJ2-2; D may be TRBD1 (6 bases). V lost 4 bases and J lost 7, with 10 bases in between. Germline V gene lookup returns CDR1 KGHSH and CDR2 LQKENI. The CDR3 extends over 13 amino acids.

The chain is built from TRBV29-1 and TRBJ1-3; tentatively, D is TRBD1 (6 bases). The CDR3 covers 15 residues. The V gene lost 4 bases and the J gene lost 2 bases, with 15 bases spanning the gap. Germline lookup yields CDR1 SQVTM and CDR2 ANQGSEA. The CDR3, as DNA: TGCAGCGTTGCCGGGGCGGCAGGGGCTGGAAACACCATATATTTT. Translating gives CSVAGAAGAGNTIYF.

V usage is TRBV5-1 and J usage is TRBJ2-5, with a tentative D call TRBD2 (5 bases). The CDR3 extends over 14 amino acids. CDR1 SGHRS and CDR2 YFSETQ come from the germline V gene. Trimming cost V 0 bases and J 3 bases, with 9 bases left between them. In DNA form, the CDR3 reads TGCGCCAGCAGCTTGGGACTAAACAAAGAGACCCAGTACTTC. Translated, it gives CASSLGLNKETQYF.

J is TRBJ1-1 and V is TRBV4-1; a weak D match, TRBD1 (5 bases). Germline CDR1 and CDR2: MGHRA and YSYEKL. This CDR3 contains 11 residues. V lost 11 bases and J lost 3, with 10 bases in between. The CDR3 nucleotides are TGCGCCTCGGGGGTCGACACTGAAGCTTTCTTT. Amino acids: CASGVDTEAFF.

The rearrangement uses TRBV2 and TRBJ1-2; D gene unclear. This CDR3 is 15 amino acids long. In germline, CDR1 is SNHLY, CDR2 FYNNEI. Trimming took off 6 bases at V and 3 bases at J, with 17 bases between the two ends. Written as DNA, the CDR3 is TGTGCCAGCAGATATGGGAGAGGGTTGGACTATGGCTACACCTTC. Translated: CASRYGRGLDYGYTF. Using reference TRBV2 and TRBJ1-2 for the parts outside the CDR3, the full variable domain is EPEVTQTPSHQVTQMGQEVILRCVPISNHLYFYWYRQILGQKVEFLVSFYNNEISEKSEIFDDQFSVERPDGSNFTLKIRSTKLEDSAMYFCASRYGRGLDYGYTFGSGTRLTVV.